This T cell receptor beta chain was found in a study of T cell changes during pregnancy in multiple sclerosis. The CDR3 covers 15 residues. V lost 4 bases, J lost 6 bases, and 7 bases stayed unmatched. Germline V lookup: CDR1 SGDLS, CDR2 YYNGEE. The table came from immunoSEQ multiplex PCR; TCRdb's copy has only in-frame clones and leaves some out. Here the sample spans 30,000 to 45,000 clones, approximately 92% being singletons. Sequencing was done on a sample of PBMCs (not recorded whether the cells were cultured). The chain couples TRBV9 to TRBJ2-1; the match to TRBD2 covers 10 bases. The sequence came from a female donor with multiple sclerosis, enrolled in a pregnancy study. DNA of the CDR3: TGTGCCAGCAGCCTCCGACTAGCGGGTACCAATGAGCAGTTCTTC. It codes for CASSLRLAGTNEQFF.